This T cell receptor beta chain was recovered during a study of CD8 T cells in ankylosing spondylitis. Quantitative 5'-RACE with molecular barcodes was used to make the TCR beta libraries. TCRdb used MiXCR to reprocess the 5' RACE reads, holding one entry per CDR3 protein. The table shows approximately 520,000 distinct CDR3 sequences, with approximately 5% occurring only once. Germline V CDR1 and CDR2: SNHLY, FYNNEI. The CDR3 length is 15 residues. Trimming removed 4 bases from V and 7 bases from J, with 17 bases in between. There are a few counts of this clonotype. Its specificity is not known. Findings of the study overall: A subset of motif variants has previously been described in the synovial fluid and blood of reactive arthritis. Clones linked to the disease showed a CD8+ phenotype. They occurred at relatively low frequencies in peripheral blood. Disease-associated clones were reportedly significantly overrepresented in matched ankylosing spondylitis synovial fluid. Blood of patients with ankylosing spondylitis appeared to be characterized by a TCR beta motif of several highly homologous variants.

The chain recombines TRBV2 with TRBJ1-5; a possible D gene is TRBD1 (5 bases). Sequenced material: blood, either unsorted or a sorted T cell fraction (not recorded which). This TCR came from a male donor with ankylosing spondylitis. CDR3 DNA sequence: TGTGCCAGCAGTGGTGAGTTCGGGGCGGGACAGCCCCAGCATTTT. Amino acids: CASSGEFGAGQPQHF.